The 12 T cell receptor beta chains given below trace back to one sample, sequenced in a study of CD8+CD57+ T cells in acquired aplastic anemia. Previously, flow cytometry had revealed CD8+CD57+ cell expansion in the patients chosen for sequencing. Profiling of TCR beta VDJ combinations and CDR3 sequences used genomic DNA as template. TCRdb re-called the reads through MiXCR, storing one row per CDR3 protein. The repertoire holds about 190,000 distinct CDR3 sequences, with 48% as singletons. Sample: sorted CD4+, CD8+, or CD8+CD57+ T cells (not recorded which) from PBMCs. The receptor set was obtained from a human donor with aplastic anemia.

The CDR3 DNA sequence: TGTGCCAGCGGGGAGACAGGGCCATCCGAGCAGTACTTC. Translated: CASGETGPSEQYF. The rearrangement links TRBV7-9 to TRBJ2-7; 7 bases align to TRBD1. Germline-derived CDR1 and CDR2 are SEHNR and FQNEAQ (reference sequence). V shed 8 bases and J 6 bases; nucleotides not matched to a gene: 10. The CDR3 has 13 residues.

This clonotype occurred many times. The chain couples TRBV11-3 to TRBJ2-7; 7 bases map to TRBD1. CDR3 length equals 13 residues. V lost 9 bases, J lost 7 bases, and 12 bases stayed unmatched. The germline gives CDR1 SGHNT, CDR2 YENEEA. CDR3 residues: CASTDRTGEEQYF. Written as DNA, the CDR3 is TGTGCCAGTACGGACAGGACAGGAGAAGAGCAGTACTTC.

This clonotype was picked up a small number of times. The chain combines TRBV12-3 or TRBV12-4 with TRBJ2-3; D ambiguous. Deletions cut 2 bases from V and 1 base from J, with 7 bases between. This CDR3 comprises 14 residues. The CDR3 is CASSLLAGTDTQYF. CDR3 coding DNA: TGTGCCAGCAGTTTATTAGCTGGCACAGATACGCAGTATTTT.

The DNA of the CDR3 is TGTGCCAGTAGGCCAGGGGGGGCTTACACTGAAGCTTTCTTT. Translated: CASRPGGAYTEAFF. The V gene is TRBV19, the J gene TRBJ1-1, with TRBD1 identical over 7 bases. The CDR3 has 14 amino acids. CDR1 and CDR2 from the germline V gene are LNHDA and SQIVND (reference sequence). J lost 3 bases, V lost 6 bases, and 7 bases had no gene match.

A remark on this clonotype: One end of the junction does not line up with germline, which may come from a read error. The chain carries TRBV20-1 and TRBJ1-1; D is unresolved. Germline V gives CDR1 DFQATT, CDR2 SNEGSKA (reference sequence). This CDR3 contains 10 residues. This chain's CDR3 is CSASNIEAFF. The CDR3 DNA follows: TGCAGTGCTAGCAACATTGAAGCTTTCTTT.

The rearrangement joins TRBV10-1 to TRBJ2-5; D is perhaps TRBD2 (6 bases). V gave up 6 bases and J gave up 4 bases, with 18 bases separating them. The germline V gene encodes CDR1 WNHNN and CDR2 SYGVQD (reference sequence). The CDR3 is made up of 15 amino acids. The CDR3 reads CASSPSTSKRETQYF. The CDR3 DNA follows: TGCGCCAGCAGCCCCTCGACTAGTAAGAGAGAGACCCAGTACTTC.

This clonotype was seen only a few times. The genes are TRBV7-3 and TRBJ2-2; D is ambiguous. Trimming removed 5 bases from V and 5 bases from J, with 9 bases in between. CDR3 size: 13 residues. Germline loops: CDR1 SGHTA, CDR2 FQGTGA. The CDR3 sequence: CASSQGITGELFF. Written as DNA, the CDR3 is TGTGCCAGCAGCCAAGGGATTACCGGGGAGCTGTTTTTT.

The sample holds many counts of this clonotype. The J gene is TRBJ1-1, the V gene TRBV7-2; perhaps TRBD1 as D (5 bases). V gave up 3 bases and J gave up 1 base, with 6 bases separating them. The CDR3 is 13 residues long. Germline V gene lookup returns CDR1 SGHTA and CDR2 FQGNSA. This chain's CDR3 is CASSFGGNTEAFF. CDR3 sequence (DNA): TGTGCCAGCAGCTTTGGGGGGAACACTGAAGCTTTCTTT.

Note on this clonotype: Germline and junction disagree at one end, which may indicate a read error. The J gene is TRBJ1-4, the V gene TRBV12-5, with a weak D call TRBD1 (6 bases). The CDR3 covers 15 residues. Looked up from germline, CDR1 is LGHNT and CDR2 is FRNRAP. The CDR3 DNA reads as TGTGCTAGTGGTTCCGGCGGGGGGCGCAATGAAGAACTGTTTTTT. This translates into CASGSGGGRNEELFF.

This clonotype showed up just once. The V call is TRBV29-1, the J call TRBJ1-2; TRBD1 agrees at 7 bases. The V segment lost 3 bases and the J segment 0 bases; nucleotides outside the gene matches: 10. In germline, CDR1 is SQVTM, CDR2 ANQGSEA. There are 16 residues in the CDR3. Here the CDR3 reads CSVDRPRDRANYGYTF. The CDR3 DNA sequence: TGCAGCGTTGATAGGCCCAGGGACAGAGCTAACTATGGCTACACCTTC.

There are many counts of this clonotype. This sequence joins TRBV20-1 and TRBJ1-4; possible D gene TRBD1, 5 bases. Between the trimmed V and J ends, which lost 4 bases and 4 bases, there was a span of 13 bases. Germline lookup yields CDR1 DFQATT and CDR2 SNEGSKA (reference sequence). This CDR3 is 14 amino acids long. Here the CDR3 reads CSAKPAGLNEKLFF. The CDR3 bases are TGCAGTGCTAAGCCGGCGGGGCTTAATGAAAAACTGTTTTTT.

The table lists this clonotype with many counts. The rearrangement links TRBV5-1 to TRBJ1-1; D unresolved. In germline, CDR1 is SGHRS, CDR2 YFSETQ. CDR3 length: 15 residues. V dropped 4 bases and J dropped 1 base, with 14 bases sitting between them. The CDR3 DNA follows: TGCGCCAGCAGCGACGCTAGAGTGGGGAACACTGAAGCTTTCTTT. It codes for CASSDARVGNTEAFF.